This T cell receptor beta chain was sequenced for a study of T cells in Graves' hyperthyroidism and ophthalmopathy. Uncontrolled infection, other autoimmune disease, pregnancy or lactation disqualified patients from enrolment. Approximately 10 ml of fresh peripheral blood supplied the PBMCs. This CDR3 contains 15 residues. The germline gives CDR1 SGHTS, CDR2 YDEGEE. For this clonotype: Antigen specificity is unknown. One junction end disagrees with the germline gene, perhaps due to a read error.

RNA transcripts were the template for amplifying TCR beta CDR3 regions. HTBI primers were used for first-round RT-PCR of the TCR CDR3. TCRdb reprocessed the multiplex PCR reads via MiXCR and lists one record per CDR3 protein. The sample has about 410,000 distinct CDR3 sequences; roughly 14% are singletons. The study, taken as a whole, reports: Also found in blood were most expanded thyroid clonotypes above 0.001. Ophthalmopathy was predicted by the model a median of about 6.5 months ahead of onset.

This TCR was recovered from a man younger than 35 with Graves' ophthalmopathy. Sequencing was done on a sample of blood. J is TRBJ1-1 and V is TRBV5-8; D possibly corresponds to TRBD1 (6 bases). The CDR3 region is CVSSWAGVTNTEAFF. The CDR3 DNA is TGTGTCAGCAGCTGGGCAGGGGTAACTAACACTGAAGCTTTCTTT.